This T cell receptor (beta chain) was sequenced during a study of T-cell memory formation after mild COVID-19. MiXCR, run by TCRdb on the 5' RACE reads, gives a single entry per CDR3 protein. The sample includes about 140,000 distinct CDR3 sequences, 11% to 15% seen only once; the top ten take roughly 28%. This clonotype is a singleton in its sample. The ends were cut back, 5 bases at V and 1 base at J, with 17 bases in the middle. This CDR3 comprises 16 residues. The receptor comes from an adult woman who had mild COVID-19 (a few samples of this study predate the infection). Cell type and time point are not known. J is TRBJ1-2 and V is TRBV12-3 or TRBV12-4; weak D call: TRBD1 (6 bases). The sample consisted of PBMCs or a T cell subset sorted from them (not recorded which). CDR3 nucleotides: TGTGCCAGCAGTCCCCCGGCAGGGGTCAGTAACTATGGCTACACCTTC. Residues: CASSPPAGVSNYGYTF.